The 20 T cell receptor beta chains in this list originate from one sample, sequenced in a study of response to subunit inactivated influenza vaccine. TCRdb redid the calling of the RT-PCR reads with MiXCR, one entry per CDR3 protein. The table includes fewer than 800,000 distinct CDR3 sequences, about a sixth detected once. This sample comprised PBMCs from blood, obtained roughly 12 days after vaccination. The receptor source for this set is a man over 45 who received an inactivated influenza vaccine.

This clonotype was recorded a few times. J is TRBJ2-7 and V is TRBV4-1, with 7 bases matching TRBD1. CDR1 is MGHRA, CDR2 YSYEKL, per germline. With 2 bases clipped from V and 4 bases from J, the junction kept 5 bases outside the gene matches. This CDR3 region has 14 residues. The CDR3, as DNA: TGCGCCAGCAGCCAAAAACTACAGGGGTACGAGCAGTACTTC. It yields the protein CASSQKLQGYEQYF.

This clonotype was seen more than once but under ten times. J is TRBJ2-3 and V is TRBV28, with 10 bases that match TRBD2. Germline trimming cut 6 bases from V and 2 bases from J; bases unmatched to any gene: 8. Germline-derived CDR1 and CDR2 are MDHEN and SYDVKM. The CDR3 is made up of 16 amino acids. The CDR3 loop reads CASSRRLAGLTDTQYF. Written as DNA, the CDR3 is TGTGCCAGCAGCCGCCGACTAGCGGGCCTCACAGATACGCAGTATTTT.

This chain joins TRBV12-3 or TRBV12-4 and TRBJ1-5; 11 nucleotides line up with TRBD1. The CDR3 has 16 amino acids. V lost 4 bases, J lost 4 bases, and 6 bases stayed unmatched. CDR3: CASSSSDRGRNQPQHF. The DNA of the CDR3 is TGTGCCAGCAGTTCCTCGGACAGGGGGCGTAATCAGCCCCAGCATTTT.

This clonotype was picked up many times. The chain uses TRBV25-1 and TRBJ1-5; D perhaps matches TRBD1 (6 bases). The CDR3 contains 14 residues. Trimming left V 3 bases short and J 2 bases short, with 8 bases between. The germline V gene has CDR1 MGHDK and CDR2 SYGVNS. CDR3 sequence (DNA): TGTGCCAGCAGTGATCGACAGGGCAATCAGCCCCAGCATTTT. Translating it yields CASSDRQGNQPQHF.

A few counts support this clonotype. CDR3 sequence: CASSFSPTFTTYNEQFF. The CDR3 bases are TGTGCCAGCAGCTTCTCCCCGACCTTTACGACCTACAATGAGCAGTTCTTC. The rearrangement joins TRBV7-2 to TRBJ2-1; D ambiguous. V was cut by 3 bases and J by 2 bases, with 17 bases left in between. The CDR3 totals 17 residues. Germline CDR1 is SGHTA and CDR2 is FQGNSA.

This clonotype came up many times. V usage is TRBV15 and J usage is TRBJ2-3; TRBD2 aligns across 8 bases. The germline CDR1 and CDR2 sequences are LNHNV and YYDKDF (reference sequence). The V and J ends lost 1 base and 3 bases, in that order; junction bases with no gene match: 3. The CDR3 length is 15 residues. This CDR3 reads CATSRVSGATDTQYF. In DNA, the CDR3 is TGTGCCACCAGCAGAGTTAGCGGGGCAACAGATACGCAGTATTTT.

The table lists this clonotype with a few counts. This chain uses TRBV7-2 with TRBJ1-4, with D possibly TRBD1 on 6 matching bases. This CDR3 spans 14 amino acids. Germline lookup yields CDR1 SGHTA and CDR2 FQGNSA. V was trimmed by 5 bases and J by 4 bases, leaving 11 bases between them. CDR3 coding DNA: TGTGCCAGCAGCCAGGGACACAATAATGAAAAACTGTTTTTT. As protein: CASSQGHNNEKLFF.

This clonotype has just a few counts. The V call is TRBV5-1, the J call TRBJ2-7; TRBD1 agrees at 7 bases. The CDR3 sequence is 14 residues long. The V gene's germline CDR1 is SGHRS and CDR2 YFSETQ. V was pared by 4 bases and J by 5 bases, with 9 bases of the junction left unmatched. CDR3 in amino acids: CASSQRQGYHEQYF. Written as DNA, the CDR3 is TGCGCCAGCAGCCAGCGACAGGGATACCACGAGCAGTACTTC. Full variable domain (remainder filled in from reference TRBV5-1 and TRBJ2-7): KAGVTQTPRYLIKTRGQQVTLSCSPISGHRSVSWYQQTPGQGLQFLFEYFSETQRNKGNFPGRFSGRQFSNSRSEMNVSTLELGDSALYLCASSQRQGYHEQYFGPGTRLTVT.

This clonotype was seen a handful of times. The chain links TRBV29-1 to TRBJ2-2, with TRBD2 identical over 7 bases. The ends lost 7 bases at V and 2 bases at J; junction bases unmatched: 4. This CDR3 region has 13 residues. The germline gives CDR1 SQVTM, CDR2 ANQGSEA. CDR3 DNA sequence: TGCAGCGCGCGGGAGTTCAACACCGGGGAGCTGTTTTTT. Translated: CSAREFNTGELFF.

The V and J genes are TRBV25-1 and TRBJ2-1; D unclear. V lost 1 base to trimming and J lost 8 bases, with 6 bases between them. The CDR3 spans 12 residues. The germline V gene has CDR1 MGHDK and CDR2 SYGVNS. CDR3: CASSESIHEQFF. The CDR3 bases are TGTGCCAGCAGTGAATCCATTCATGAGCAGTTCTTC.

The J gene is TRBJ2-3, the V gene TRBV11-1; 11 nucleotides match TRBD1. The CDR3 extends over 16 amino acids. The germline CDR1 and CDR2 sequences are SGHAT and FQDESV (reference sequence). The trim removed 5 bases at V and 3 bases at J, leaving 7 bases unmatched. The CDR3 coding sequence is TGTGCCAGCAGCCTGAGGACAGGGGGCCGGACAGATACGCAGTATTTT. As protein: CASSLRTGGRTDTQYF.

On this clonotype itself: At one end, the junction sequence differs from germline, possibly due to a read error. The V gene is TRBV3-1, the J gene TRBJ2-4; the match to TRBD2 covers 7 bases. The CDR3 is 17 residues long. CDR1 LGHDT and CDR2 YNNKEL come from the germline V gene (reference sequence). The DNA for the CDR3 is TGTGCCAGCAGCCAATCGACTAGCAAGTTAGCCAAAAACATTCAGTATTTC. The encoded protein is CASSQSTSKLAKNIQYF.

The rearrangement uses TRBV24-1 and TRBJ2-1; 10 bases line up with TRBD2. The germline CDR1 and CDR2 sequences are KGHDR and SFDVKD. The CDR3 runs 19 residues. Trimming cost V 5 bases and J 0 bases; bases outside gene matches: 12. This CDR3 is CATSALPGLAPSSYNEQFF. The CDR3 DNA reads TGTGCCACCAGTGCCCTACCGGGACTAGCGCCTAGCTCCTACAATGAGCAGTTCTTC.

The V call is TRBV24-1, the J call TRBJ2-1, with a tentative D call TRBD1 (6 bases). The CDR3 is 17 amino acids. V gave up 3 bases and J gave up 5 bases, with 19 bases separating them. CDR1 and CDR2 from the germline V gene are KGHDR and SFDVKD. This CDR3 reads CATSDPREGQRNNEQFF. The CDR3 coding sequence is TGTGCCACCAGTGATCCCCGAGAAGGACAGCGGAACAATGAGCAGTTCTTC.

The DNA of the CDR3 is TGTGCCAGCAGCTTGAATGAGGGGTTCAATCAGCCCCAGCATTTT. Translated: CASSLNEGFNQPQHF. The chain employs TRBV5-5 and TRBJ1-5; the D gene is possibly TRBD1 (5 bases). With 1 base removed from V and 3 bases from J, the gap between germline ends came to 11 bases. The CDR3 extends over 15 amino acids. From germline, CDR1 is SGHKS and CDR2 YYEKEE (reference sequence).

This clonotype has ten or more counts. The V gene is TRBV5-1, the J gene TRBJ2-1, with D maybe TRBD2 (6 bases). Germline V lookup: CDR1 SGHRS, CDR2 YFSETQ. V lost 0 bases and J 5 bases, leaving 9 bases between the germline ends. The CDR3 sequence is 14 residues long. Here the CDR3 reads CASSLAGGDNEQFF. CDR3 DNA sequence: TGCGCCAGCAGCTTGGCCGGGGGAGACAATGAGCAGTTCTTC.

This clonotype was observed at least ten times. J is TRBJ1-5 and V is TRBV20-1; tentative D call: TRBD1 (5 bases). Looked up from germline, CDR1 is DFQATT and CDR2 is SNEGSKA (reference sequence). The V gene lost 3 bases and the J gene lost 6 bases, with 15 bases spanning the gap. There are 14 residues in the CDR3. The CDR3 nucleotides are TGCAGTGCTAGGCCCGGGACCCCCATTCAGCCCCAGCATTTT. The encoded protein is CSARPGTPIQPQHF.

This clonotype was seen a handful of times. This chain links TRBV5-1 with TRBJ2-1; the D is unclear. CDR3 length equals 13 residues. Germline V gene sequence: CDR1 SGHRS, CDR2 YFSETQ. V gave up 0 bases and J gave up 8 bases, with 9 bases separating them. Written as DNA, the CDR3 is TGCGCCAGCAGCTTGGACCGATCAGATGAGCAGTTCTTC. It specifies CASSLDRSDEQFF.

This clonotype has only a few counts. The chain has TRBV29-1 and TRBJ2-1; D unresolved. This CDR3 comprises 10 residues. Germline V gene sequence: CDR1 SQVTM, CDR2 ANQGSEA. The germline V and J ends were trimmed by 4 bases and 8 bases, with 6 bases remaining between them. The CDR3 region is CSVVSDEQFF. The CDR3 DNA reads TGCAGCGTTGTCTCCGATGAGCAGTTCTTC.

This clonotype appeared a few times. This sequence joins TRBV6-1 and TRBJ2-7; TRBD1 matches 9 bases. Germline loops: CDR1 MNHNS, CDR2 SASEGT. After removal of 6 bases from V and 6 bases from J, the junction contained 15 bases not matched to a gene. This CDR3 is built from 16 residues. The CDR3 DNA is TGTGCCAGCAGCCTTCTGGGACAGGGTCTTATGGGCGAGCAGTACTTC. Translated: CASSLLGQGLMGEQYF.